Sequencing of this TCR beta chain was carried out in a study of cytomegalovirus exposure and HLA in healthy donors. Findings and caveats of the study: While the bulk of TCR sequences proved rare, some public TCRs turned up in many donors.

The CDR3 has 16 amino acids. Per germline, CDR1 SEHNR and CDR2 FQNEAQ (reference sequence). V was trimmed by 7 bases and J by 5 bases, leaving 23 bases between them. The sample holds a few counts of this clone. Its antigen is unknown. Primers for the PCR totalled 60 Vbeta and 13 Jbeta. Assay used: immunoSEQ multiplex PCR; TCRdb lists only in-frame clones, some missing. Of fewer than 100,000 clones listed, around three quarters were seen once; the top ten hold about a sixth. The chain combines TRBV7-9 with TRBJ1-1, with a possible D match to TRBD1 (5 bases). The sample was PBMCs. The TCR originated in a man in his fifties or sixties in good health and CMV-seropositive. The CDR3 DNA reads TGTGCCAGCATCCCCCTGAAGTCCTCGGAGGGGACTGAAGCTTTCTTT. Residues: CASIPLKSSEGTEAFF.